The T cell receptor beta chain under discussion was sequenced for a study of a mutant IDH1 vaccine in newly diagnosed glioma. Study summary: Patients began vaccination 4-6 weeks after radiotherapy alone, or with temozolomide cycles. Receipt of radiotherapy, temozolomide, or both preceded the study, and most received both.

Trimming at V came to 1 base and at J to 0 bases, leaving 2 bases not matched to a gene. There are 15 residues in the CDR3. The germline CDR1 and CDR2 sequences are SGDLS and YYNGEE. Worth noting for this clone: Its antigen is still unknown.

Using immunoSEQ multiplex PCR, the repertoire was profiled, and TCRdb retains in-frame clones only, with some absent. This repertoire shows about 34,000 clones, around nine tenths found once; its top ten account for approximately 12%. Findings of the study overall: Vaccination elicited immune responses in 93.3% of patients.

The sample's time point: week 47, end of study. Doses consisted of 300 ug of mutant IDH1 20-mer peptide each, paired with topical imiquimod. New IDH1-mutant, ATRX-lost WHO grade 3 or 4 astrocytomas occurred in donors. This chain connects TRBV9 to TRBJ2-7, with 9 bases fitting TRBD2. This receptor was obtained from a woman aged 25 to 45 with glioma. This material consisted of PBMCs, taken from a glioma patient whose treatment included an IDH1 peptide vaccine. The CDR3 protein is CASSVNSGGSYEQYF. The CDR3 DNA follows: TGTGCCAGCAGCGTAAATAGCGGGGGCTCCTACGAGCAGTACTTC.